What follows are 28 T cell receptor beta chains derived from one specimen sequenced in a study of T-cell memory formation after mild COVID-19. TCRdb re-called the 5' RACE reads through MiXCR, storing one row per CDR3 protein. The data contain 200,000 to 300,000 distinct CDR3 sequences, over 15% of them singletons. Sequencing was carried out using PBMCs or a T cell subset sorted from them (not recorded which). The receptors come from a man in his late teens or twenties who had mild COVID-19 (a few samples of this study predate the infection). Cell type and time point are not known.

This chain uses TRBV11-2 with TRBJ2-7; D gene uncertain. V lost 5 bases, J lost 0 bases, and 14 bases lay in between. CDR1 is SGHAT, CDR2 FQNNGV, per germline. This CDR3 contains 15 residues. CDR3 DNA sequence: TGTGCCAGCAGCCCCGAATTTAGTAGCTCCTACGAGCAGTACGTC. Its translation: CASSPEFSSSYEQYV.

The chain links TRBV7-8 to TRBJ1-6, with 7 nucleotides matching TRBD1. Losses at the gene ends were 4 bases for V and 5 bases for J; bases not matched to a gene: 5. Looked up from germline, CDR1 is SGHVS and CDR2 is FQNEAQ. The CDR3 is made up of 15 amino acids. CDR3 DNA: TGTGCCAGCAGCTACGGACAGGTGGATAATTCACCCCTCCACTTT. Its translation is CASSYGQVDNSPLHF.

J is TRBJ2-6 and V is TRBV27; no firm D call. Deletions cut 8 bases from V and 0 bases from J, with 8 bases between. Germline V lookup: CDR1 MNHEY, CDR2 SMNVEV (reference sequence). The CDR3 extends over 14 amino acids. CDR3 coding DNA: TGTGCCAGCGGGCTCAACTCTGGGGCCAACGTCCTGACTTTC. Translating it yields CASGLNSGANVLTF.

This clonotype has only a few counts. The chain joins TRBV5-1 to TRBJ2-7, with D possibly TRBD1 on 5 matching bases. This CDR3 contains 15 residues. Deletions cut 4 bases from V and 0 bases from J, with 14 bases between. Germline V gene data show CDR1 as SGHRS and CDR2 as YFSETQ. CDR3 sequence: CASSGYDSLSYEQYF. The CDR3 DNA reads as TGCGCCAGCAGCGGTTACGACAGCCTCTCCTACGAGCAGTACTTC.

This chain links TRBV7-9 with TRBJ1-1; D gene unclear. The CDR3 is made up of 14 amino acids. Germline V CDR1 and CDR2: SEHNR, FQNEAQ (reference sequence). Trimming stripped 0 bases from V and 5 bases from J, with 10 bases between. DNA for the CDR3: TGTGCCAGCAGCTTAGCGCGGGAGGCTACTGAAGCTTTCTTT. Translated, it gives CASSLAREATEAFF.

This clonotype has a handful of counts. The CDR3 DNA follows: TGTGCCAGCAGCTTCTCCTGGATGGACTACGAGCAGTACGTC. As protein: CASSFSWMDYEQYV. V and J are TRBV11-2 and TRBJ2-7; D not certain. V shed 3 bases and J shed 3 bases, with 12 bases lying between them. Germline-derived CDR1 and CDR2 are SGHAT and FQNNGV. The CDR3 sequence is 14 residues long.

This clonotype was recorded once. The CDR3 DNA is TGTGCCAGCAGCTTAAGTCAGGGCTACGAGCAGTACGTC. Translation gives CASSLSQGYEQYV. V gene TRBV7-3 combines with J gene TRBJ2-7, with D tentatively TRBD1 (5 bases). CDR1 and CDR2 from the germline V gene are SGHTA and FQGTGA. Trimming cost V 1 base and J 3 bases, with 7 bases left between them. There are 13 residues in the CDR3.

The J gene is TRBJ2-5, the V gene TRBV12-3 or TRBV12-4, with 8 bases fitting TRBD1. Trimming removed 4 bases from V and 6 bases from J; junction bases left unmatched: 10. The CDR3 extends over 15 amino acids. The CDR3 spells CASSSWTGSVKTQYF. The CDR3 nucleotides read TGTGCCAGCAGTTCTTGGACAGGGTCTGTGAAGACCCAGTACTTC.

This clonotype came up a few times. DNA for the CDR3: TGCGCCAGCAGCTTGCGAGGGGATAAACAAGAGACCCAGTACTTC. Its translation is CASSLRGDKQETQYF. The gene calls are TRBV5-1 and TRBJ2-5, with D tentatively TRBD1 or TRBD2 (5 bases each). Per germline, CDR1 SGHRS and CDR2 YFSETQ. Trimming left V 1 base short and J 2 bases short, with 12 bases between. This CDR3 is built from 15 residues.

The chain is built from TRBV5-1 and TRBJ2-5; 14 bases agree with TRBD2. The CDR3 is 15 amino acids. Trimming at V came to 4 bases and at J to 1 base, leaving 0 bases not matched to a gene. Germline V gives CDR1 SGHRS, CDR2 YFSETQ. CDR3 sequence reads: CASSGTSGGQETQYF. The DNA for the CDR3 is TGCGCCAGCAGCGGGACTAGCGGGGGCCAAGAGACCCAGTACTTC.

This clonotype appeared a few times. The V and J genes are TRBV5-1 and TRBJ1-6; 7 bases line up with TRBD1. J lost 13 bases, V lost 0 bases, and 10 bases had no gene match. The CDR3 totals 15 residues. Germline loops: CDR1 SGHRS, CDR2 YFSETQ. Written as DNA, the CDR3 is TGCGCCAGCAGCTTGGCGGGACAGAACCTTTCCCCCCTCCACTTT. This translates into CASSLAGQNLSPLHF. The variable domain in full, with the rest retrieved from reference TRBV5-1 and TRBJ1-6, is KAGVTQTPRYLIKTRGQQVTLSCSPISGHRSVSWYQQTPGQGLQFLFEYFSETQRNKGNFPGRFSGRQFSNSRSEMNVSTLELGDSALYLCASSLAGQNLSPLHFGNGTRLTVT.

This clonotype was picked up a small number of times. In nucleotides, the CDR3 is TGTGCCAGCAGACCAACTAGCGGGGGTCCCATAGATACGCAGTATTTT. Residues: CASRPTSGGPIDTQYF. The genes are TRBV6-5 and TRBJ2-3; 11 bases align to TRBD2. Germline loops: CDR1 MNHEY, CDR2 SVGAGI. The CDR3 runs to 16 residues. After removal of 6 bases from V and 5 bases from J, the junction contained 10 bases not matched to a gene.

This clonotype turned up a few times. This chain uses TRBV5-1 with TRBJ1-5; TRBD1 aligns across 7 bases. V was pared by 2 bases and J by 6 bases, with 5 bases of the junction left unmatched. The CDR3 extends over 14 amino acids. Germline V gene sequence: CDR1 SGHRS, CDR2 YFSETQ. CDR3: CASSLQGNGQPQHF. CDR3 sequence (DNA): TGCGCCAGCAGCTTACAGGGGAATGGTCAGCCCCAGCATTTT.

V gene TRBV6-2 or TRBV6-3 combines with J gene TRBJ1-5; no definite D call. The CDR3 is 15 residues long. V lost 5 bases and J 5 bases, leaving 16 bases between the germline ends. Germline CDR1 is MNHEY and CDR2 is SVGEGT. CDR3 nucleotide sequence: TGTGCCAGCAGTGCGATGGCCAGCGCCGATCAGCCCCAGCATTTT. This codes for CASSAMASADQPQHF.

In its sample, this clonotype was seen a few times. The rearrangement uses TRBV7-3 and TRBJ1-1; D is unclear. The CDR3 has 13 residues. Germline V gives CDR1 SGHTA, CDR2 FQGTGA. The V and J ends lost 5 bases and 4 bases respectively, with 11 bases between them. The DNA for the CDR3 is TGTGCCAGCAGCCCCGGAATTGGCACTGAAGCTTTCTTT. Translation: CASSPGIGTEAFF.

There are a few counts of this clonotype. The chain recombines TRBV3-1 with TRBJ2-4; 12 bases fit TRBD1. Looked up from germline, CDR1 is LGHDT and CDR2 is YNNKEL (reference sequence). J lost 12 bases, V lost 4 bases, and 4 bases had no gene match. This CDR3 has 13 amino acids. The DNA for the CDR3 is TGTGCCAGCAGCCCGGGGACAGGGGGCTCTCAGTACTTC. This codes for CASSPGTGGSQYF.

The table lists this clonotype with many counts. The chain employs TRBV29-1 and TRBJ2-1; 7 bases align to TRBD1. V shed 6 bases and J 1 base; nucleotides not matched to a gene: 3. Looked up from germline, CDR1 is SQVTM and CDR2 is ANQGSEA. This CDR3 region has 13 residues. For the CDR3, the DNA is TGCAGCGTGCTCAGGGGGTCCTACAATGAGCAGTTCTTC. Amino acids: CSVLRGSYNEQFF.

This chain joins TRBV10-3 and TRBJ1-2; no clear D gene. Trimming pared 0 bases from V and 8 bases from J, leaving 13 bases between. This CDR3 spans 14 amino acids. Germline-derived CDR1 and CDR2 are ENHRY and SYGVKD. CDR3 loop: CAISESISGLGYTF. CDR3 in DNA: TGTGCCATCAGTGAGTCGATTAGTGGTTTGGGCTACACCTTC.

This chain joins TRBV12-3 or TRBV12-4 and TRBJ1-6; the D gene is possibly TRBD1 (5 bases). The CDR3 spans 15 residues. V was shortened by 2 bases and J by 9 bases, with 14 bases between the two germline ends. CDR3: CASSLTAGLGSPLHF. The DNA for the CDR3 is TGTGCCAGCAGTTTAACAGCGGGGCTAGGTTCACCCCTCCACTTT.

The CDR3 region is CASSQGAWQPQHF. CDR3 bases: TGCGCCAGCAGCCAAGGAGCGTGGCAGCCCCAGCATTTT. The rearrangement links TRBV4-1 to TRBJ1-5, with D unclear. The germline CDR1 and CDR2 sequences are MGHRA and YSYEKL. The CDR3 spans 13 residues. Between the trimmed V and J ends, which lost 1 base and 7 bases, there was a span of 8 bases.

This CDR3 reads CASSLITDMNTEAFF. CDR3 DNA: TGTGCCAGCAGCTTAATTACGGACATGAACACTGAAGCTTTCTTT. This chain links TRBV7-6 with TRBJ1-1; perhaps TRBD1 as D (5 bases). V dropped 2 bases and J dropped 0 bases, with 10 bases sitting between them. There are 15 residues in the CDR3. The V gene's germline CDR1 is SGHVS and CDR2 FNYEAQ.

The chain couples TRBV28 to TRBJ1-2, with a weak D call TRBD1 (6 bases). In germline, CDR1 is MDHEN, CDR2 SYDVKM. V dropped 11 bases and J dropped 3 bases, with 13 bases sitting between them. The CDR3 runs to 12 residues. CDR3 in amino acids: CAARAGDYGYTF. CDR3 nucleotides: TGTGCCGCCAGGGCAGGGGACTATGGCTACACCTTC.

The J gene is TRBJ1-3, the V gene TRBV7-7, with 12 nucleotides matching TRBD1. V shed 5 bases, J shed 3 bases, and the junction held 5 bases outside the gene matches. This CDR3 is 16 amino acids long. Per the germline V gene, CDR1 is SSHAT and CDR2 is FNYEAQ (reference sequence). CDR3 in DNA: TGTGCCAGCAGCCCCGGGGACAGGGGGCTTGGAAACACCATATATTTT. Translated: CASSPGDRGLGNTIYF.

The rearrangement uses TRBV6-2 or TRBV6-3 and TRBJ1-1, with D possibly matching TRBD1 (6 bases). The V gene's germline CDR1 is MNHEY and CDR2 SVGEGT. The CDR3 spans 14 residues. V gave up 7 bases and J gave up 5 bases, with 17 bases separating them. CDR3 DNA sequence: TGTGCCAGCAACCCCGGACAGACCTGGACTGAAGCTTTCTTT. Amino acids: CASNPGQTWTEAFF.

The gene calls are TRBV12-3 or TRBV12-4 and TRBJ1-2, with 10 positions matching TRBD1. This CDR3 comprises 12 residues. With V trimmed by 7 bases and J by 5 bases, 1 base remained unmatched. CDR3 amino acids: CASMDRGYGYTF. CDR3 DNA: TGTGCCAGCATGGACAGGGGGTATGGCTACACCTTC.

This clonotype was detected only a few times. The V call is TRBV21-1, the J call TRBJ2-7; no DNA check was done on the table's D call, TRBD1. TRBV21-1 is designated a pseudogene. This CDR3 has 14 residues. Here the CDR3 DNA reads TGTGCCAGCAGCAAATGTCCGAGCTCCTACGAGCAGTACGTC. Translation gives CASSKCPSSYEQYV.

V usage is TRBV29-1 and J usage is TRBJ2-7; 7 positions agree with TRBD1. This CDR3 is built from 16 residues. After removal of 4 bases from V and 1 base from J, the junction contained 13 bases not matched to a gene. CDR1 and CDR2 (germline): SQVTM, ANQGSEA. The CDR3 region has the DNA TGCAGCGTTGTAGGACGTCGAGGGGACAGTTCCTACGAGCAGTACTTC. This codes for CSVVGRRGDSSYEQYF.

V and J are TRBV20-1 and TRBJ1-6; a possible D gene is TRBD1 (6 bases). Trimming pared 0 bases from V and 7 bases from J, leaving 16 bases between. Germline CDR1 and CDR2: DFQATT and SNEGSKA (reference sequence). CDR3 length equals 16 residues. The CDR3: CSARDPLQGNNSPLHF. CDR3 bases: TGCAGTGCTAGAGATCCTTTACAGGGAAACAATTCACCCCTCCACTTT.